This T cell receptor (beta chain) was recorded in a study of response to subunit inactivated influenza vaccine. The CDR3 is 16 residues long. Germline V gene sequence: CDR1 SGHAT, CDR2 FQNNGV. V lost 3 bases, J lost 4 bases, and 19 bases lay in between. This clonotype has at least ten counts. TCRdb independently ran MiXCR on the RT-PCR reads; one entry per CDR3 protein. The data show approximately 530,000 distinct CDR3 sequences, more than 7% seen once. This sequence originates from a man between 50 and 69 years old who received an inactivated influenza vaccine. The J gene is TRBJ2-7, the V gene TRBV11-2, with D maybe TRBD2 (6 bases). The sample was PBMCs from blood, taken about 23 months after vaccination. This CDR3 is CASSFALSVSGYEQYF. The CDR3 nucleotides read TGTGCCAGCAGCTTTGCTCTATCCGTAAGCGGGTACGAGCAGTACTTC.